These 29 T cell receptor beta chains originate from one sample sequenced in a study of early T cells in non-severe SARS-CoV-2 infection. MiXCR, applied by TCRdb to the 5' RACE reads, yields one record per CDR3 protein. The sample holds under 65,000 distinct CDR3 sequences, around 12% seen once. Input material: whole blood. The receptors derive from an adult who was a healthcare worker with PCR-confirmed SARS-CoV-2 infection or an uninfected control (not recorded which).

This clonotype appeared many times. The chain recombines TRBV13 with TRBJ1-1, with a tentative D call TRBD1 (5 bases). This CDR3 spans 20 amino acids. Germline CDR1 and CDR2: PRHDT and FYEKMQ (reference sequence). Trimming pared 0 bases from V and 0 bases from J, leaving 23 bases between. The CDR3: CASSLGDLGRQTNLNTEAFF. The CDR3 coding sequence is TGTGCCAGCAGCTTAGGGGACCTGGGACGGCAGACGAACCTGAACACTGAAGCTTTCTTT.

The chain joins TRBV7-9 to TRBJ2-2; D tentatively reads TRBD1 or TRBD2 (5 bases each). The CDR3 extends over 15 amino acids. Trimming removed 1 base from V and 4 bases from J, with 10 bases in between. Per the germline V gene, CDR1 is SEHNR and CDR2 is FQNEAQ (reference sequence). CDR3 sequence: CASSLGDQLTGELFF. In DNA form, the CDR3 reads TGTGCCAGCAGCTTAGGGGACCAACTCACCGGGGAGCTGTTTTTT.

The V and J genes are TRBV29-1 and TRBJ1-1, with 9 bases lining up with TRBD1. Germline CDR1 is SQVTM and CDR2 is ANQGSEA. V dropped 5 bases and J dropped 1; count of bases not matched to a gene: 5. This CDR3 has 14 amino acids. CDR3 residues: CSVKNRGRNTEAFF. The DNA of the CDR3 is TGCAGCGTTAAGAACAGGGGGCGGAACACTGAAGCTTTCTTT.

This chain uses TRBV7-2 with TRBJ2-3; the D gene is possibly TRBD1 (6 bases). The CDR3 has 14 residues. Per the germline V gene, CDR1 is SGHTA and CDR2 is FQGNSA. The V and J ends lost 3 bases and 2 bases respectively, with 9 bases between them. CDR3 DNA sequence: TGTGCCAGCAGCTTTCGACAGGCCACAGATACGCAGTATTTT. It yields the protein CASSFRQATDTQYF.

In regard to this clonotype: A much larger clone is a single base away; this may be a read error. This chain uses TRBV10-1 with TRBJ1-1; D is unclear. The CDR3 is 14 residues long. Germline loops: CDR1 WNHNN, CDR2 SYGVQD (reference sequence). The V and J ends lost 2 bases and 8 bases respectively, with 15 bases between them. CDR3 coding DNA: TGCGCCAGCAGTGAGGACACCTCTCGGGCCGAAGCTTTCTTT. Its protein product is CASSEDTSRAEAFF.

The rearrangement uses TRBV30 and TRBJ1-6, with unresolved D. Trimming took 3 bases from V and 11 from J, leaving 11 bases between them. The length of the CDR3 is 12 residues. CDR1 and CDR2 from the germline V gene are GTSNPN and SVGIG (reference sequence). The CDR3 region is CAWSSEGAPLHF. The DNA for the CDR3 is TGTGCCTGGAGCTCGGAGGGAGCACCCCTCCACTTT.

The chain links TRBV5-1 to TRBJ1-3; D uncertain. Germline CDR1 SGHRS, CDR2 YFSETQ. CDR3 size: 15 residues. V lost 0 bases and J 0 bases, leaving 7 bases between the germline ends. CDR3 coding DNA: TGCGCCAGCAGCTTGGAGAGAGCCTCTGGAAACACCATATATTTT. Its translation is CASSLERASGNTIYF.

This clonotype came up many times. The chain uses TRBV3-1 and TRBJ2-1; D is uncertain. Trimming removed 1 base from V and 10 bases from J, with 14 bases in between. Germline CDR1 is LGHDT and CDR2 is YNNKEL (reference sequence). This CDR3 spans 14 amino acids. The CDR3 spells CASSQVPGRTEQFF. CDR3 DNA sequence: TGTGCCAGCAGCCAAGTTCCCGGGCGGACGGAGCAGTTCTTC.

A few counts support this clonotype. The chain uses TRBV27 and TRBJ1-5; D not certain. Germline V gene sequence: CDR1 MNHEY, CDR2 SMNVEV (reference sequence). V was clipped by 5 bases and J by 1 base, with 12 bases between them. There are 15 residues in the CDR3. CDR3 nucleotide sequence: TGTGCCAGCAGTACCCTATCACTCAGCAATCAGCCCCAGCATTTT. Translation gives CASSTLSLSNQPQHF.

The chain links TRBV29-1 to TRBJ1-1, with unresolved D. CDR1 is SQVTM and CDR2 is ANQGSEA in the germline V gene. The CDR3 has 12 amino acids. V was clipped by 4 bases and J by 0 bases, with 6 bases between them. CDR3: CSVGVLNTEAFF. CDR3 bases: TGCAGCGTTGGTGTCTTGAACACTGAAGCTTTCTTT.

The genes are TRBV10-3 and TRBJ2-7, with D uncertain. V dropped 9 bases and J dropped 1 base, with 7 bases sitting between them. This CDR3 has 11 amino acids. Germline V lookup: CDR1 ENHRY, CDR2 SYGVKD. CDR3 sequence reads: CAIQQSYEQYF. The CDR3 DNA sequence: TGTGCCATTCAACAGTCCTACGAGCAGTACTTC.

This clonotype turned up a few times. The chain combines TRBV19 with TRBJ2-6, with D uncertain. The V and J ends lost 4 bases and 1 base respectively, with 8 bases between them. This CDR3 is 15 amino acids long. Per the germline V gene, CDR1 is LNHDA and CDR2 is SQIVND (reference sequence). CDR3 amino acids: CASSNTFSGANVLTF. CDR3 DNA sequence: TGTGCCAGTAGTAACACCTTTTCTGGGGCCAACGTCCTGACTTTC.

Ten or more counts support this clonotype. The chain combines TRBV12-3 or TRBV12-4 with TRBJ2-2; D is possibly TRBD2 (5 bases). Trimming shortened V by 5 bases and J by 5 bases, and 9 bases separated the two germline ends. CDR3 length equals 13 residues. CDR3 nucleotide sequence: TGTGCCAGCAGTCCTACTAGAACCGGGGAGCTGTTTTTT. As protein: CASSPTRTGELFF.

This clonotype was counted at least ten times. The chain is built from TRBV6-1 and TRBJ1-4; 7 bases are a match to TRBD1. Germline V gene sequence: CDR1 MNHNS, CDR2 SASEGT. Trimming took 7 bases from V and 0 from J; bases not matched to a gene: 5. The CDR3 consists of 15 residues. In nucleotides, the CDR3 is TGTGCCAGCACCACCGGGACAGCAACTAATGAAAAACTGTTTTTT. Translation: CASTTGTATNEKLFF.

Only a few counts were recorded for this clonotype. The J gene is TRBJ2-2, the V gene TRBV2; D is ambiguous. The germline V gene encodes CDR1 SNHLY and CDR2 FYNNEI. The V and J ends lost 0 bases and 6 bases respectively, with 5 bases between them. The CDR3 runs to 13 residues. The CDR3 reads CASSEAFSGELFF. CDR3 bases: TGTGCCAGCAGTGAAGCTTTCTCCGGGGAGCTGTTTTTT.

This clonotype was counted a few times. The J gene is TRBJ2-3, the V gene TRBV29-1; unclear D gene. The V gene's germline CDR1 is SQVTM and CDR2 ANQGSEA. This CDR3 is built from 12 residues. V lost 8 bases, J lost 1 base, and 10 bases lay in between. CDR3 in amino acids: CSYRLGTDTQYF. In DNA form, the CDR3 reads TGCAGCTACCGTCTGGGCACAGATACGCAGTATTTT.

This clonotype has a count of ten or more. The chain is built from TRBV7-9 and TRBJ1-4; D ambiguous. Trimming shortened V by 5 bases and J by 6 bases, and 13 bases separated the two germline ends. Per germline, CDR1 SEHNR and CDR2 FQNEAQ (reference sequence). The CDR3 covers 14 residues. The DNA of the CDR3 is TGTGCCAGCAGCCCCGGGTCCGGGGATGAAAAACTGTTTTTT. Its translation is CASSPGSGDEKLFF.

In its sample, this clonotype was seen many times. The rearrangement uses TRBV4-1 and TRBJ2-5, with 9 bases lining up with TRBD2. From germline, CDR1 is MGHRA and CDR2 YSYEKL. There are 15 residues in the CDR3. V shed 0 bases, J shed 4 bases, and the junction held 3 bases outside the gene matches. For the CDR3, the DNA is TGCGCCAGCAGCCAAGAGGGGACTAGCTCAGAGACCCAGTACTTC. Its protein is CASSQEGTSSETQYF.

The chain joins TRBV14 to TRBJ2-1; 8 bases fit TRBD2. This CDR3 contains 18 residues. V shed 1 base, J shed 5 bases, and the junction held 13 bases outside the gene matches. The germline gives CDR1 SGHDN, CDR2 FVKESK. The CDR3 sequence is CASSQARGGPWINNEQFF. The CDR3 DNA reads as TGTGCCAGCAGCCAAGCGCGCGGGGGGCCCTGGATCAACAATGAGCAGTTCTTC.

V is TRBV7-9 and J is TRBJ2-7, with TRBD1 matching 10 bases. CDR1 SEHNR and CDR2 FQNEAQ come from the germline V gene (reference sequence). The CDR3 loop spans 14 amino acids. The V segment lost 1 base and the J segment 7 bases; nucleotides outside the gene matches: 4. The CDR3 spells CASSLVGTGDEQYF. CDR3 in DNA: TGTGCCAGCAGCTTAGTGGGGACAGGGGATGAGCAGTACTTC.

In this sample, this clonotype turned up a few times. The rearrangement uses TRBV20-1 and TRBJ1-1, with D maybe TRBD1 (6 bases). Germline lookup yields CDR1 DFQATT and CDR2 SNEGSKA (reference sequence). The CDR3 loop spans 12 amino acids. Deletions cut 1 base from V and 4 bases from J, with 7 bases between. CDR3 protein: CSARGGATEAFF. CDR3 coding DNA: TGCAGTGCTAGAGGGGGGGCCACTGAAGCTTTCTTT.

This clonotype was counted between two and nine times. This sequence joins TRBV5-1 and TRBJ2-7; the match to TRBD1 covers 9 bases. CDR3 length: 14 residues. Germline assignment: CDR1 SGHRS and CDR2 YFSETQ. Trimming took 4 bases from V and 11 from J; bases not matched to a gene: 13. The CDR3 loop is CASSNPGQGSFEYF. The CDR3 DNA follows: TGCGCCAGCAGCAACCCGGGACAGGGATCGTTCGAGTACTTC.

This clonotype was recorded many times. The chain recombines TRBV5-6 with TRBJ1-5; the D gene is possibly TRBD1 (6 bases). Germline values: CDR1 SGHDT, CDR2 YYEEEE. This CDR3 has 14 amino acids. The germline V and J ends were trimmed by 0 bases and 7 bases, with 11 bases remaining between them. CDR3 nucleotides: TGTGCCAGCAGCTTGGCCCAAGGGGGACAGCCCCAGCATTTT. Amino acid sequence: CASSLAQGGQPQHF.

This clonotype showed up just a few times. The rearrangement joins TRBV7-8 to TRBJ1-5; D is possibly TRBD1 (5 bases). CDR1 is SGHVS, CDR2 FQNEAQ, per germline. The CDR3 spans 17 residues. Trimming pared 5 bases from V and 5 bases from J, leaving 22 bases between. DNA for the CDR3: TGTGCCAGCAGCCCTCCAGGGCGAGTCCGGCGAGATCAGCCCCAGCATTTT. Protein product: CASSPPGRVRRDQPQHF. The full variable domain, its missing parts supplied by reference TRBV7-8 and TRBJ1-5, is GAGVSQSPRYKVAKRGQDVALRCDPISGHVSLFWYQQALGQGPEFLTYFQNEAQLDKSGLPSDRFFAERPEGSVSTLKIQRTQQEDSAVYLCASSPPGRVRRDQPQHFGDGTRLSIL.

Regarding this clonotype: This may arise from a read error, as a much more abundant clone is one base away. This chain connects TRBV11-2 to TRBJ1-2; 7 bases line up with TRBD1. Germline V gene sequence: CDR1 SGHAT, CDR2 FQNNGV. The CDR3 has 14 amino acids. Here the CDR3 DNA reads TGTGTCAGCAGCCCGGGGACAGCGAACTATGGCTACACCTTC. It translates to CVSSPGTANYGYTF.

V usage is TRBV10-3 and J usage is TRBJ1-6; a possible D gene is TRBD1 (5 bases). Germline loops: CDR1 ENHRY, CDR2 SYGVKD. V was trimmed by 6 bases and J by 7 bases, leaving 16 bases between them. The CDR3 loop spans 15 amino acids. The CDR3 here is CAISLGAALNSPLHF. The CDR3 nucleotides are TGTGCCATCAGCCTAGGGGCAGCACTCAATTCACCCCTCCACTTT.

This clonotype was counted a few times. The rearrangement uses TRBV12-5 and TRBJ2-1; 10 bases line up with TRBD1. The CDR3 is made up of 19 amino acids. Germline CDR1 is LGHNT and CDR2 is FRNRAP. With 8 bases clipped from V and 0 bases from J, the junction kept 16 bases outside the gene matches. DNA for the CDR3: TGTGCTAGTTACCTCGGACAGACAGGGGGCCTAAGCTCCTACAATGAGCAGTTCTTC. Protein: CASYLGQTGGLSSYNEQFF.

J is TRBJ2-7 and V is TRBV11-2; maybe TRBD1 (6 bases). Trimming removed 1 base at V and 2 bases at J, with 12 bases between. This CDR3 is 15 amino acids long. CDR1 is SGHAT and CDR2 is FQNNGV in the germline V gene. Here the CDR3 reads CASSLVAGETYEQYF. The CDR3 DNA follows: TGTGCCAGCAGCTTAGTCGCAGGGGAAACCTACGAGCAGTACTTC. Looking up the rest from reference TRBV11-2 and TRBJ2-7 gives the full variable domain: EAGVAQSPRYKIIEKRQSVAFWCNPISGHATLYWYQQILGQGPKLLIQFQNNGVVDDSQLPKDRFSAERLKGVDSTLKIQPAKLEDSAVYLCASSLVAGETYEQYFGPGTRLTVT.

The chain has TRBV27 and TRBJ2-3; tentatively, D is TRBD2 (6 bases). The germline CDR1 and CDR2 sequences are MNHEY and SMNVEV (reference sequence). This CDR3 contains 15 residues. V dropped 2 bases and J dropped 3 bases, with 12 bases sitting between them. The CDR3 is CASSLRTGTTDTQYF. DNA for the CDR3: TGTGCCAGCAGTTTAAGGACGGGGACTACAGATACGCAGTATTTT.